One T cell receptor beta chain is described in this entry. Its antigen remains unknown. The data were produced by immunoSEQ multiplex PCR, yet TCRdb's version contains in-frame clones alone and is incomplete. The sample lists 300,000 to 400,000 clones, about 90% occurring once. The sample comes from a study of Ad26.COV2.S vaccination and SARS-CoV-2 variants. Germline loops: CDR1 LGHNA, CDR2 YNFKEQ. V lost 1 base, J lost 4 bases, and 18 bases stayed unmatched. The CDR3 totals 20 residues. Study results and caveats: It was found that vaccine and placebo recipients had similar non-spike TCR breadth. Total T cell responses were possibly underestimated by TCR breadth and depth analyses. Among vaccine recipients, spike-specific TCR breadth exceeded that of placebo recipients.

The chain is built from TRBV4-2 and TRBJ2-1, with 8 bases lining up with TRBD2. This sample comprised peripheral blood, obtained after recovery from COVID-19. This receptor was obtained from a human donor who had recovered from COVID-19. CDR3 region: CASSQVGGLAGQLGYNEQFF. Written as DNA, the CDR3 is TGTGCCAGCAGCCAAGTGGGAGGACTAGCAGGGCAGTTGGGATACAATGAGCAGTTCTTC.